This TCR beta chain was documented in a study of blood T cell repertoires in COVID-19. On the study more broadly: COVID-19 samples from acute and convalescent phases originated in the United States, Italy and Spain. From T cells, B-cell-depleted T cells, or PBMCs came the material, which was cDNA or gDNA.

Comment on this clone: At one boundary the junction diverges from the germline segment, which might be a read error.

As originally analysed: Amplified reference gene primers provided the basis for estimating nucleated cell counts. Libraries were prepared by immunoSEQ multiplex PCR; TCRdb keeps only in-frame clonotypes and omits some of them. That table is the source of V, J and clone size, and D and trimming were worked out from the DNA. Of fewer than 180,000 clones listed, 70% to 90% are singletons. This CDR3 is built from 15 residues. Germline CDR1 LGHDT, CDR2 YNNKEL (reference sequence). The sequence was collected from a man between 65 and 85 years old with acute or convalescent COVID-19. The V call is TRBV3-1 (or the pseudogene TRBV3-2), the J call TRBJ2-7, with 9 bases lining up with TRBD2. The sample comprised peripheral blood. The CDR3 reads CASSQSLAGSYEQHF. The CDR3 coding sequence is TGTGCCAGCAGCCAGAGTCTAGCGGGATCCTACGAGCAGCACTTC.